What follows are 24 T cell receptor beta chains derived from one specimen sequenced in a study of blood T cell repertoires in COVID-19. TCRdb keeps only in-frame clones here, not all; method: immunoSEQ multiplex PCR. The table records 100,000 to 150,000 clones, approximately 85% of them present only once. Sequencing was performed on peripheral blood. These receptors came from an elderly woman with acute or convalescent COVID-19.

The chain couples TRBV29-1 to TRBJ2-1; D possibly corresponds to TRBD2 (6 bases). This CDR3 contains 15 residues. Germline V lookup: CDR1 SQVTM, CDR2 ANQGSEA. The germline V and J ends were trimmed by 7 bases and 9 bases, with 25 bases remaining between them. In nucleotides, the CDR3 is TGCAGCGCCGGAGGAAATGGCGGGGAAAGGGGTGAGCAGTTCTTC. Translating gives CSAGGNGGERGEQFF.

This clone is a singleton in its sample. This chain links TRBV10-3 with TRBJ1-5, with D maybe TRBD1 (5 bases). Trimming took 0 bases from V and 6 from J, leaving 18 bases between them. CDR3 length: 17 amino acids. Germline V lookup: CDR1 ENHRY, CDR2 SYGVKD. CDR3 sequence reads: CAISESGTGTGGQPQHF. The CDR3 DNA reads as TGTGCCATCAGTGAGTCCGGCACCGGAACGGGGGGTCAGCCCCAGCATTTT.

The CDR3 loop reads CATSIGGNTEAFF. The CDR3 DNA reads as TGTGCCACCAGCATAGGGGGGAACACTGAAGCTTTCTTT. This chain uses TRBV15 with TRBJ1-1; the D gene is possibly TRBD1 (6 bases). The CDR3 extends over 13 amino acids. Trimming stripped 4 bases from V and 1 base from J, with 7 bases between. In germline, CDR1 is LNHNV, CDR2 YYDKDF (reference sequence).

The chain is built from TRBV12-3 or TRBV12-4 and TRBJ1-1; D might be TRBD1 (5 bases). Trimming stripped 8 bases from V and 7 bases from J, with 17 bases between. CDR3 size: 13 residues. The CDR3, as DNA: TGTGCCAGCGCCCTTGGCGGGGGAAGTGAAGCTTTCTTT. Protein: CASALGGGSEAFF.

The chain couples TRBV5-1 to TRBJ1-2; no firm D call. The germline V gene encodes CDR1 SGHRS and CDR2 YFSETQ. V lost 1 base to trimming and J lost 7 bases, with 8 bases between them. CDR3 length: 12 amino acids. CDR3 in amino acids: CASSLSRVGYTF. The DNA for the CDR3 is TGCGCCAGCAGCTTGTCGAGGGTTGGCTACACCTTC.

This chain connects TRBV5-1 to TRBJ1-2, with D possibly matching TRBD1 (5 bases). Germline CDR1 is SGHRS and CDR2 is YFSETQ. Trimming took 4 bases from V and 8 from J, leaving 21 bases between them. The CDR3 has 15 amino acids. The CDR3 reads CASSQGMGQRLGYTF. CDR3 sequence (DNA): TGCGCCAGCAGCCAGGGAATGGGCCAGAGATTGGGCTACACCTTC.

The chain couples TRBV19 to TRBJ1-3; D is unresolved. Trimming shortened V by 6 bases and J by 0 bases, and 15 bases separated the two germline ends. Germline V gene lookup returns CDR1 LNHDA and CDR2 SQIVND (reference sequence). The length of the CDR3 is 16 residues. Here the CDR3 DNA reads TGTGCCAGTAGCAGACGGACTGTTAACTCTGGAAACACCATATATTTT. It is translated as CASSRRTVNSGNTIYF.

A word on this clone: The same CDR3 can be traced to other DNA sequences in this sample. The chain has TRBV10-3 and TRBJ1-1, with a possible D match to TRBD1 (5 bases). Germline V gives CDR1 ENHRY, CDR2 SYGVKD. V lost 3 bases and J lost 2, with 7 bases in between. CDR3 length: 13 amino acids. CDR3 region: CAISEQVNTEAFF. CDR3 nucleotides: TGTGCCATCAGTGAACAGGTCAACACTGAAGCTTTCTTT.

The J gene is TRBJ1-1, the V gene TRBV6-6, with unresolved D. The CDR3 is made up of 13 amino acids. The ends were cut back, 6 bases at V and 7 bases at J, with 15 bases in the middle. The germline V gene encodes CDR1 MNHNY and CDR2 SVGAGI (reference sequence). CDR3 in amino acids: CASRSSLVNEAFF. CDR3 nucleotides: TGTGCCAGCAGATCCAGCCTAGTCAATGAAGCTTTCTTT.

The genes are TRBV6-5 and TRBJ2-1; 7 bases fit TRBD1. J gave up 14 bases and V 5 bases, and 9 bases lay outside the gene matches. Germline lookup yields CDR1 MNHEY and CDR2 SVGAGI. This CDR3 region has 12 residues. The CDR3 is CASSRGTGVEFF. CDR3 nucleotides: TGTGCCAGCAGTCGGGGAACAGGGGTGGAGTTCTTC.

This rearrangement joins TRBV3-1 (or the pseudogene TRBV3-2) to TRBJ2-3, with D perhaps TRBD2 (6 bases). Germline CDR1 reads LGHDT; CDR2 reads YNNKEL (reference sequence). The V gene lost 1 base and the J gene lost 3 bases, with 8 bases spanning the gap. The CDR3 consists of 14 residues. The CDR3 DNA reads as TGTGCCAGCAGCCAAGTACGGGGGACAGATACGCAGTATTTT. Protein product: CASSQVRGTDTQYF.

The J gene is TRBJ2-7, the V gene TRBV7-2, with 9 bases that match TRBD2. The CDR3 consists of 16 residues. Germline trimming cut 5 bases from V and 2 bases from J; bases unmatched to any gene: 10. Per the germline V gene, CDR1 is SGHTA and CDR2 is FQGNSA. This CDR3 reads CASSLRRTSDAYEQYF. In DNA form, the CDR3 reads TGTGCCAGCAGCCTACGGAGGACTAGCGACGCCTACGAGCAGTACTTC.

This clone came up a few times. V is TRBV2 and J is TRBJ1-2; TRBD1 matches at 8 bases. The CDR3 has 13 amino acids. The V gene's germline CDR1 is SNHLY and CDR2 FYNNEI. Trimming removed 6 bases from V and 6 bases from J; junction bases left unmatched: 6. DNA of the CDR3: TGTGCCAGCAGAGCGACAGGGGTTGATGGCTACACCTTC. Translating gives CASRATGVDGYTF.

The V call is TRBV29-1, the J call TRBJ1-4, with D possibly matching TRBD1 (6 bases). The ends were cut back, 6 bases at V and 2 bases at J, with 7 bases in the middle. This CDR3 has 12 amino acids. CDR1 is SQVTM and CDR2 is ANQGSEA in the germline V gene. The CDR3 is CSVQGTNEKLFF. In DNA form, the CDR3 reads TGCAGCGTGCAGGGGACTAATGAAAAACTGTTTTTT. Looking up the rest from reference TRBV29-1 and TRBJ1-4 gives the full variable domain: SAVISQKPSRDICQRGTSLTIQCQVDSQVTMMFWYRQQPGQSLTLIATANQGSEATYESGFVIDKFPISRPNLTFSTLTVSNMSPEDSSIYLCSVQGTNEKLFFGSGTQLSVL.

V is TRBV4-1 and J is TRBJ1-5, with TRBD1 identical over 8 bases. After removal of 3 bases from V and 7 bases from J, the junction contained 5 bases not matched to a gene. The CDR3 contains 14 residues. Germline loops: CDR1 MGHRA, CDR2 YSYEKL. The chain's CDR3 is CASSQTQGGQPQHF. The DNA for the CDR3 is TGCGCCAGCAGCCAGACACAGGGGGGCCAGCCCCAGCATTTT.

This chain joins TRBV5-1 and TRBJ1-1; TRBD1 matches 10 bases. V lost 2 bases, J lost 9 bases, and 10 bases stayed unmatched. The germline gives CDR1 SGHRS, CDR2 YFSETQ. CDR3 length: 15 residues. CDR3 in DNA: TGCGCCAGCAGCTTCAGACAGGGGGCGAGCAGTCAAGCTTTCTTT. It translates to CASSFRQGASSQAFF.

This clone was observed a single time. The genes are TRBV6-5 and TRBJ2-7, with TRBD2 matching 7 bases. The V segment lost 6 bases and the J segment 0 bases; nucleotides outside the gene matches: 5. Germline assignment: CDR1 MNHEY and CDR2 SVGAGI. The CDR3 spans 14 residues. The CDR3 DNA sequence: TGTGCCAGCAGGCTAGCGGTAAGCTCCTACGAGCAGTACGTC. Its translation is CASRLAVSSYEQYV.

This clone was seen only once. The chain employs TRBV28 and TRBJ1-2, with D possibly matching TRBD1 (6 bases). The CDR3 is 14 amino acids. Germline V gene lookup returns CDR1 MDHEN and CDR2 SYDVKM. The ends were cut back, 5 bases at V and 8 bases at J, with 18 bases in the middle. The CDR3 spells CASSPHQTGGGYTF. CDR3 sequence (DNA): TGTGCCAGCAGTCCCCATCAGACAGGCGGGGGCTACACCTTC.

The chain couples TRBV28 to TRBJ1-5, with 8 bases that match TRBD1. The CDR3 consists of 21 residues. The ends lost 3 bases at V and 0 bases at J; junction bases unmatched: 19. Per germline, CDR1 MDHEN and CDR2 SYDVKM. The CDR3: CASSFKRRGTGGFYSNQPQHF. The CDR3 nucleotides are TGTGCCAGCAGTTTCAAACGTCGTGGCACAGGGGGGTTCTATAGCAATCAGCCCCAGCATTTT.

In this sample, this clone turned up a few times. The chain joins TRBV7-6 to TRBJ1-3; TRBD1 matches 7 bases. J was trimmed by 4 bases and V by 1 base; bases with no gene match: 7. The CDR3 loop spans 16 amino acids. CDR1 SGHVS and CDR2 FNYEAQ come from the germline V gene. This chain's CDR3 is CASSLVGGTVGNTIYF. Here the CDR3 DNA reads TGTGCCAGCAGCTTAGTAGGGGGGACAGTGGGAAACACCATATATTTT. Looking up the rest from reference TRBV7-6 and TRBJ1-3 gives the full variable domain: GAGVSQSPRYKVTKRGQDVALRCDPISGHVSLYWYRQALGQGPEFLTYFNYEAQQDKSGLPNDRFSAERPEGSISTLTIQRTEQRDSAMYRCASSLVGGTVGNTIYFGEGSWLTVV.

In this sample, this clone turned up once. The rearrangement uses TRBV29-1 and TRBJ2-3, with D unresolved. Germline values: CDR1 SQVTM, CDR2 ANQGSEA. V gave up 4 bases and J gave up 0 bases, with 8 bases separating them. There are 13 residues in the CDR3. Here the CDR3 reads CSVGKASTDTQYF. The CDR3, as DNA: TGCAGCGTTGGCAAAGCTAGCACAGATACGCAGTATTTT.

The gene calls are TRBV12-3 or TRBV12-4 and TRBJ2-2; D not certain. The CDR3 is 13 amino acids. V was cut by 6 bases and J by 3 bases, with 8 bases left in between. CDR3 in DNA: TGTGCCAGCAGCCCTCCTCACACCGGGGAGCTGTTTTTT. It codes for CASSPPHTGELFF.

The genes are TRBV18 and TRBJ1-1; TRBD1 agrees at 7 bases. Trimming cost V 3 bases and J 1 base; bases outside gene matches: 5. The CDR3 contains 15 residues. Germline V lookup: CDR1 KGHSH, CDR2 LQKENI. This chain's CDR3 is CASSPFTGENTEAFF. DNA of the CDR3: TGTGCCAGCTCACCTTTTACAGGGGAGAACACTGAAGCTTTCTTT.

The rearrangement links TRBV2 to TRBJ1-6, with D perhaps matching TRBD1 (5 bases). V lost 4 bases, J lost 9 bases, and 16 bases lay in between. CDR1 and CDR2 from the germline V gene are SNHLY and FYNNEI. CDR3 size: 15 residues. CDR3 coding DNA: TGTGCCAGCAGTGGCCCGGGGGTAGGGAGTTCACCCCTCCACTTT. Translation gives CASSGPGVGSSPLHF.